This is a list of T cell receptor beta chains from one sample in a study of blood T cell repertoires in COVID-19. Profiling relied on immunoSEQ multiplex PCR, and the TCRdb table lists in-frame clones only, not all of them. This sample carries tens of thousands of clones, around 82% of them seen once, and the ten largest clones take 15% to 20%. Sequenced sample: peripheral blood. The receptor set was obtained from a man aged 55-75 years with COVID-19, enrolled during active disease. CDR3s include the opening cysteine and the closing phenylalanine or tryptophan. The order of the fields is J gene, clone size, D gene, V gene, CDR3 DNA, CDR3 protein. D genes are given only for firm matches. The size field is filled for only some rows; it gives once, few, many or a size class.

J: TRBJ1-1
size: NA
D: NA
V: TRBV5-1
DNA: TGCGCCAGCAGTTTCAAGCAGGGGAGCACTGAAGCTTTCTTT
CDR3: CASSFKQGSTEAFF

J: TRBJ2-3
size: once
D: TRBD2
V: TRBV5-4
DNA: TGTGCCAGCAGCTCCCGACTAGCGGGGGGCTCAGATACGCAGTATTTT
CDR3: CASSSRLAGGSDTQYF

J: TRBJ1-4
size: few
D: TRBD1
V: TRBV7-9
DNA: TGTGCCAGCAGACCTAACAGGGGTGTGAGAGAAAAACTGTTTTTT
CDR3: CASRPNRGVREKLFF

J: TRBJ2-7
size: NA
D: NA
V: TRBV6-5
DNA: TGTGCCAGCAGTTATCAACAATCCTACGAGCAGTACTTC
CDR3: CASSYQQSYEQYF

J: TRBJ1-2
size: NA
D: TRBD1
V: TRBV24-1
DNA: TGTGCCACCAGTGACCCAACGCAGGGGGCCAGGGGCTACACCTTC
CDR3: CATSDPTQGARGYTF

J: TRBJ2-3
size: NA
D: TRBD2
V: TRBV7-9
DNA: TGTGCCAGCAGCGTTTTACTAGCGGGAGAGTCAGATACGCAGTATTTT
CDR3: CASSVLLAGESDTQYF

J: TRBJ2-1
size: NA
D: TRBD1
V: TRBV24-1
DNA: TGTGCCACCAGTGATCCCCTTGCAACAGGGGATATGCAGTTCTTC
CDR3: CATSDPLATGDMQFF

J: TRBJ2-1
size: NA
D: NA
V: TRBV21-1
DNA: TGTGCCAGCGGCGCCCTGGGCCACTACAATGAGCAGTTCTTC
CDR3: CASGALGHYNEQFF

J: TRBJ1-6
size: NA
D: NA
V: TRBV3-1/TRBV3-2
DNA: TGTGCCAGCAGCCAGGGGGCGCTTCATAATTCACCCCTCCACTTT
CDR3: CASSQGALHNSPLHF

J: TRBJ1-1
size: medium-sized
D: NA
V: TRBV9
DNA: TGTGCCAGCAGCGCGGGGGGACGATCACGCACTGAAGCTTTCTTT
CDR3: CASSAGGRSRTEAFF

J: TRBJ2-7
size: many
D: NA
V: TRBV5-1
DNA: TGCGCCAGCAGCTCGGAGGTCGGCTACGAGCAGTACTTC
CDR3: CASSSEVGYEQYF

J: TRBJ2-7
size: NA
D: NA
V: TRBV6-5
DNA: TGTGCCAGCAGTTACTCGATTCCGGCGGACTACGAGCAGTACTTC
CDR3: CASSYSIPADYEQYF

J: TRBJ2-7
size: NA
D: TRBD2
V: TRBV4-1
DNA: TGCGCCAGCAGCCAAGGGGGCAACAGGGGGTCTAGCGGGAGGGCAGGGGAGCAGTACTTC
CDR3: CASSQGGNRGSSGRAGEQYF

J: TRBJ2-5
size: NA
D: TRBD2
V: TRBV4-2
DNA: TGTGCCAGCAGCCAAGGTGGGACTATGGAGACCCAGTACTTC
CDR3: CASSQGGTMETQYF

J: TRBJ2-1
size: NA
D: TRBD2
V: TRBV27
DNA: TGTGCCAGCAGGGCGGGGGTATCCTACAATGAGCAGTTCTTC
CDR3: CASRAGVSYNEQFF

J: TRBJ2-5
size: NA
D: NA
V: TRBV28
DNA: TGTGCCAGCAGCCAAACAGGGATGGAGGAGACCCAGTACTTC
CDR3: CASSQTGMEETQYF

J: TRBJ2-7
size: NA
D: TRBD2
V: TRBV6-6
DNA: TGTGCCAGCAGCATGACAGGGCCCGGCCGGAGACTAGCGGGAAAACTGTACGAGCAGTACTTC
CDR3: CASSMTGPGRRLAGKLYEQYF

J: TRBJ2-7
size: few
D: TRBD1
V: TRBV4-1
DNA: TGCGCCAGCAGCCAAAATGATGTAAGGGCGGCTACCAGGGGGGAGCAGTACTTC
CDR3: CASSQNDVRAATRGEQYF

J: TRBJ1-1
size: NA
D: TRBD1
V: TRBV7-6
DNA: TGTGCCAGCAGTCCTTCGTCAGGGGGTGGGACTGAAGCTTTCTTT
CDR3: CASSPSSGGGTEAFF

J: TRBJ1-2
size: NA
D: NA
V: TRBV6-1
DNA: TGTGCCAGCAGTGATTACAGAGCTAACTATGGCTACACCTTC
CDR3: CASSDYRANYGYTF

J: TRBJ1-5
size: NA
D: NA
V: TRBV21-1
DNA: TGTGCCAGCAGCCCTAGGGGGGGTTTTCAGCCCCAGCATTTT
CDR3: CASSPRGGFQPQHF

J: TRBJ2-2
size: NA
D: TRBD1
V: TRBV6-4
DNA: TGTGCCAGCAGGCCCGGGACAGGGTTCACCGGGGAGCTGTTTTTT
CDR3: CASRPGTGFTGELFF

J: TRBJ1-5
size: NA
D: NA
V: TRBV7-5
DNA: TGTGTCAGAAGCTATAAAGGGGTATATAGCAATCAGCCCCAGCATTTT
CDR3: CVRSYKGVYSNQPQHF

J: TRBJ2-1
size: NA
D: TRBD2
V: TRBV28
DNA: TGTGCCAGCAGCTCAACTAGCGGGGGGGCCGGGTTTGAAAATGAGCAGTTCTTC
CDR3: CASSSTSGGAGFENEQFF

J: TRBJ2-6
size: once
D: NA
V: TRBV6-5
DNA: TGTGCCAGCACGAGGCCTTTGGCCAACGTCCTGACTTTC
CDR3: CASTRPLANVLTF

J: TRBJ2-1
size: NA
D: TRBD1
V: TRBV12-3/TRBV12-4
DNA: TGTGCCAGCAGCTCACGACGACAGGGTGAGCAGTTCTTC
CDR3: CASSSRRQGEQFF

J: TRBJ1-1
size: NA
D: NA
V: TRBV3-1/TRBV3-2
DNA: TGTGCCAGCATTATGGGGACTATGGCTTTCTTT
CDR3: CASIMGTMAFF

J: TRBJ2-1
size: NA
D: NA
V: TRBV14
DNA: TGTGCCAGCAGCCAAGTCGGGGGACGGAGCTCCTACAATGAGCAGTTCTTC
CDR3: CASSQVGGRSSYNEQFF